This TCR beta chain originates from a study of blood T cell repertoires in COVID-19. Study-wide background: Samples of COVID-19 (acute and convalescent) were obtained from the United States, Italy and Spain. Sample material is recorded as cDNA or gDNA derived from T cells, B-cell-depleted T cells, or PBMCs.

Per the germline V gene, CDR1 is SGHNT and CDR2 is YYREEE (reference sequence). CDR3 length: 15 residues. The V segment lost 4 bases and the J segment 1 base; nucleotides outside the gene matches: 7. Study processing details: Reference gene primer amplification gave estimated nucleated cell counts. Data came from immunoSEQ multiplex PCR; TCRdb stores just in-frame clones and leaves some out. The DNA gave D and trimming, while V, J and clone size come from that table. The data show under 200,000 clones, with roughly 84% seen just once and 9.8% held by the top ten. The gene calls are TRBV5-4 and TRBJ2-7; 8 bases agree with TRBD1. Specimen: peripheral blood. The clonotype originates from an elderly woman with acute or convalescent COVID-19. The CDR3, as DNA: TGTGCCAGCAGCGCGAGGACAGGGAGGTCCTACGAGCAGTACTTC. This gives the protein CASSARTGRSYEQYF.